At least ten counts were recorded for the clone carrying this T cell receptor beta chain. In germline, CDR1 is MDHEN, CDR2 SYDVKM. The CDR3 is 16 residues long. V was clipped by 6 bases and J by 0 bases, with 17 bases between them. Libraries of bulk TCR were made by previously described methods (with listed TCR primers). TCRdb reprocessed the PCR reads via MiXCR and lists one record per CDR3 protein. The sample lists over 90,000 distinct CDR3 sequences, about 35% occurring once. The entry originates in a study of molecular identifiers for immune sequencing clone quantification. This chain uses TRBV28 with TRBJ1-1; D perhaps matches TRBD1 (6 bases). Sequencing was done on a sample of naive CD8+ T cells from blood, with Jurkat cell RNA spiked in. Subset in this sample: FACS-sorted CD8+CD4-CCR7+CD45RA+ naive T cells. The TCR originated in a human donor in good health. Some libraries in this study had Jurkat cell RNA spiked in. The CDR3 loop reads CASSPRTAVMNTEAFF. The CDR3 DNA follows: TGTGCCAGCAGCCCCCGGACAGCAGTCATGAACACTGAAGCTTTCTTT.